This T cell receptor beta chain was retrieved from a study of response to subunit inactivated influenza vaccine. TCRdb processed the RT-PCR reads anew with MiXCR; each CDR3 protein has one entry. The sample has 450,000 to 500,000 distinct CDR3 sequences, about 10% seen once. From germline, CDR1 is SGHTA and CDR2 FQGNSA. V lost 1 base and J lost 6, with 9 bases in between. CDR3 length: 14 amino acids. Study results and limitations: Authors suggested each seasonal influenza vaccination recruits few new T cells.

A note on this clonotype: As yet, its antigen is unknown.

The sample here was PBMCs from blood, taken about 6 weeks after vaccination. This clonotype was obtained from a man between 50 and 59 years old who received an inactivated influenza vaccine. The chain is built from TRBV7-2 and TRBJ1-4; tentative D call: TRBD1 (6 bases). CDR3 loop: CASSLVGGDEKLFF. CDR3 in DNA: TGTGCCAGCAGCTTAGTTGGGGGCGATGAAAAACTGTTTTTT.